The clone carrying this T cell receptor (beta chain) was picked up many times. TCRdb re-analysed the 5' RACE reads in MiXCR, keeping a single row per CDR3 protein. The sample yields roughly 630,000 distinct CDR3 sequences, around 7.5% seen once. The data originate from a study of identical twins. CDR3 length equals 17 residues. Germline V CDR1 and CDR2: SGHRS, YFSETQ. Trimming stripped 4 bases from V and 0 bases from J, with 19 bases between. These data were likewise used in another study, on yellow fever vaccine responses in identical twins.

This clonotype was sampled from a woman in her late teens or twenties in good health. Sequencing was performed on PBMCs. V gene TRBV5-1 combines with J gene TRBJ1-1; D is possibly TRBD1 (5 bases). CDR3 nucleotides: TGCGCCAGCAGCCCACCCCGGGGAGGGGCCCTGAACACTGAAGCTTTCTTT. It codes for CASSPPRGGALNTEAFF.